Listed below are T cell receptor beta chains from one sample, sequenced in a study of cytomegalovirus exposure and HLA in healthy donors. Sequencing used immunoSEQ multiplex PCR; TCRdb keeps in-frame clones, though not all of them. Among 60,000 to 70,000 clones listed, approximately 78% were seen once. Specimen: PBMCs. These receptors were obtained from a man aged 35 to 55 in good health and CMV-seronegative. Each CDR3 is given with its conserved first and last residue. The order of the fields is V gene, D gene, clone size, J gene, CDR3 DNA, CDR3 protein. D genes are given only for firm matches. The listing skips clone size in some rows; elsewhere it reads once, few, many or a size class.

TRBV5-4,NA,once,TRBJ1-3,TGTGCCAGCAGCTTGGCGGGAACTGGAAACACCATATATTTT,CASSLAGTGNTIYF
TRBV9,NA,NA,TRBJ1-2,TGTGCCAGCAGCGTAGTTCAAAGTATACGGGACTATGGCTACACCTTC,CASSVVQSIRDYGYTF
TRBV5-1,NA,NA,TRBJ2-7,TGCGCCAGCCGGGACAAAAACTACGAGCAGTACTTC,CASRDKNYEQYF
TRBV14,NA,NA,TRBJ1-1,TGTGCCAGCAGCCTTTTCGGACAACTTGAAGCTTTCTTT,CASSLFGQLEAFF
TRBV28,NA,NA,TRBJ1-2,TGTGCCAGCGGATCACCCGGGCTAGGGGGTGGCTACACCTTC,CASGSPGLGGGYTF
TRBV7-9,TRBD1,NA,TRBJ1-4,TGTGCCAGCAGTAGGGACAGGTCTAATGAAAAACTGTTTTTT,CASSRDRSNEKLFF
TRBV6-5,TRBD1,NA,TRBJ1-6,TGTGCCATCTCCGGGACAGGGGTTTCACCCCTCCACTTT,CAISGTGVSPLHF
TRBV6-5,TRBD1,NA,TRBJ2-7,TGTGCCAGCAGTTACTCTTTAGGACAGGCCTACGAGCAGTACTTC,CASSYSLGQAYEQYF
TRBV6-5,NA,NA,TRBJ1-3,TGTGCCAGCAGTTACCCCGGTGGAAACACCATATATTTT,CASSYPGGNTIYF
TRBV27,NA,NA,TRBJ1-1,TGTGCCAGCAGTCCAAGGGCCCCCCACGGGGACACTGAAGCTTTCTTT,CASSPRAPHGDTEAFF
TRBV5-4,TRBD2,NA,TRBJ2-5,TGTGCCAGCAGCCAGAGACTAGCGGCCCAAGAGACCCAGTACTTC,CASSQRLAAQETQYF
TRBV14,TRBD1,NA,TRBJ2-7,TGTGCCAGCAGCAAGGGGACAGGAGTGGTATACGAGCAGTACTTC,CASSKGTGVVYEQYF
TRBV7-9,NA,NA,TRBJ1-1,TGTTCCAGCAGCATACAGGGCACTGAAGCTTTCTTT,CSSSIQGTEAFF
TRBV19,NA,NA,TRBJ2-1,TGTGCCAGTAGTATGGGCGGGGAATACAATGAGCAGTTCTTC,CASSMGGEYNEQFF
TRBV5-1,TRBD1,NA,TRBJ2-1,TGCGCCAGCAGCTTGGAACAGGGGCTTTGGGATGAGCAGTTCTTC,CASSLEQGLWDEQFF
TRBV5-1,TRBD1,NA,TRBJ2-7,TGCGCCAGCAGCCGGACCGGGACAGGGTCTCTCTACGAGCAGTACTTC,CASSRTGTGSLYEQYF
TRBV7-2,NA,NA,TRBJ2-1,TGTGCCAGCAGCCCTACAAGCGCCCTCTACAATGAGCAGTTCTTC,CASSPTSALYNEQFF
TRBV5-1,TRBD1,NA,TRBJ2-7,TGCGCCAGCAGGTCTGATCCCGCCGGGACAGGGACTTACGAGCAGTACTTC,CASRSDPAGTGTYEQYF
TRBV6-6,NA,once,TRBJ2-1,TGTGCCACCCGAACCCCGGGGAGCTCCTACAATGAGCAGTTCTTC,CATRTPGSSYNEQFF
TRBV7-6,TRBD2,NA,TRBJ2-1,TGTGCCAGCAGCTTAGGCCGGCTAGCGGGAGTTGAGCAGTTCTTC,CASSLGRLAGVEQFF
TRBV9,TRBD1,NA,TRBJ2-2,TGTGCCAGCAGCGCCAACCCGGGACAGTCCACCGGGGAGCTGTTTTTT,CASSANPGQSTGELFF
TRBV15,NA,NA,TRBJ2-7,TGTGCCACCAGCGTGACAGCCAACTACGAGCAGTACTTC,CATSVTANYEQYF
TRBV7-9,NA,NA,TRBJ2-7,TGTGCCAGCAGCAGACCCTCAAGACAGGTCGTGCAGTACTTC,CASSRPSRQVVQYF
TRBV10-2,TRBD2,NA,TRBJ2-1,TGCGCCAGCAGTGTAACGGGGACTAGCGGCTCCTACAATGAGCAGTTCTTC,CASSVTGTSGSYNEQFF
TRBV18,NA,NA,TRBJ1-1,TGTGCCAGCTCACCTAAAAACACTGAAGCTTTCTTT,CASSPKNTEAFF
TRBV5-6,NA,NA,TRBJ1-4,TGTGCCAGCAGCTTTTACCCTGCCGGGGGGGAAAAACTGTTTTTT,CASSFYPAGGEKLFF
TRBV2,TRBD2,NA,TRBJ2-1,TGTGCCAGCAGTGAGGGGACTAGCGGGGCCTACAATGAGCAGTTCTTC,CASSEGTSGAYNEQFF
TRBV7-2,TRBD1,NA,TRBJ2-7,TGTGCCAGCAGCATGAGGACAGGGAAAATCAGCGAGCAGTACTTC,CASSMRTGKISEQYF
TRBV7-9,NA,NA,TRBJ1-4,TGTTCCAGCAGCTTAGGGCTTACAACTAATGAAAAACTGTTTTTT,CSSSLGLTTNEKLFF
TRBV2,NA,NA,TRBJ2-2,TGTGCCAGCAGTCTTATACCGGACACCGGGGAGCTGTTTTTT,CASSLIPDTGELFF
TRBV7-2,NA,NA,TRBJ1-3,TGTGCCAGCAGCTCGCAGGCTGGAAACACCATATATTTT,CASSSQAGNTIYF
TRBV6-6,NA,NA,TRBJ1-5,TGTGCCAGCAGTCCCGGGAGCTTAAATCAGCCCCAGCATTTT,CASSPGSLNQPQHF
TRBV13,NA,once,TRBJ2-1,TGTGCCAGCAGCATCCCTAACGAGGCGGCTGAGCAGTTCTTC,CASSIPNEAAEQFF
TRBV5-4,NA,few,TRBJ1-3,TGTGCCAGCAGCTCTCAATCCCAGACAGGATGGAACACCATATATTTT,CASSSQSQTGWNTIYF
TRBV27,TRBD1,NA,TRBJ2-7,TGTGCCAGCACCCTGACAGGGGGTGTCTCCTACGAGCAGTACTTC,CASTLTGGVSYEQYF
TRBV27,NA,NA,TRBJ2-1,TGTGCCAGCAGTTTAATCGGTGTGAATGAGCAGTTCTTC,CASSLIGVNEQFF
TRBV28,TRBD1,NA,TRBJ2-5,TGTGCCAGCAGTACGCCCGCGGGACAGGGGGAAGAGACCCAGTACTTC,CASSTPAGQGEETQYF
TRBV9,TRBD1,few,TRBJ1-6,TGTGCCAGCAGCGTAGGTCGACAGGGCTCTTCACCCCTCCACTTT,CASSVGRQGSSPLHF
TRBV11-1,NA,NA,TRBJ1-2,TGTGCCAGCAGCCCCGGACAGTCCAACTATGGCTACACCTTC,CASSPGQSNYGYTF
TRBV19,TRBD1,NA,TRBJ1-2,TGTGCCAGTAGTAAAGACAGGGGCTATGGCTACACCTTC,CASSKDRGYGYTF
TRBV5-1,NA,NA,TRBJ1-1,TGCGCCAGCAGCGCGACAGCGACGAACACTGAAGCTTTCTTT,CASSATATNTEAFF
TRBV9,NA,NA,TRBJ2-7,TGTGCCAGCAGCGTAGCAGCGACAGGAGTCTACGAGCAGTACTTC,CASSVAATGVYEQYF
TRBV7-2,NA,NA,TRBJ2-3,TGTGCCAGCAGTTCTAACCCCCCAGATACGCAGTATTTT,CASSSNPPDTQYF
TRBV2,NA,NA,TRBJ2-5,TGTGCCAGCATGGCAGAGACCCAGTACTTC,CASMAETQYF
TRBV2,NA,NA,TRBJ2-7,TGTGCCAGCAGTGAAGGGCAGGTGGACCCCGGGGTGTACGAGCAGTACTTC,CASSEGQVDPGVYEQYF
TRBV5-1,TRBD2,NA,TRBJ2-1,TGCGCCAGCAGCTTGGGGTCTAGCGGTCCAGGGAATGAGCAGTTCTTC,CASSLGSSGPGNEQFF
TRBV6-4,TRBD2,NA,TRBJ2-7,TGTGCCAGCAGTTCAGACAGGACTAGCGACGAGCAGTACTTC,CASSSDRTSDEQYF
TRBV7-2,TRBD2,NA,TRBJ2-1,TGTGCCAGCTCCCAGACTAGCGCTTACAATGAGCAGTTCTTC,CASSQTSAYNEQFF
TRBV7-8,TRBD1,NA,TRBJ2-2,TGTGCCAGCAGCTTACAGGACAGGATTAACACCGGGGAGCTGTTTTTT,CASSLQDRINTGELFF
TRBV7-8,NA,NA,TRBJ2-3,TGTGCCAGCAGCTTGGCTGAGGCGACAGATACGCAGTATTTT,CASSLAEATDTQYF